These 14 T cell receptor beta chains were sequenced from one sample in a study of T-cell memory formation after mild COVID-19 (dated by TCRdb to about 2021). The library was produced with 5' RACE. The data were produced on an Illumina NovaSeq 6000. TCRdb reran the public reads through fastp at Q25 and MiXCR, keeping productive beta chains. Identical CDR3 proteins give one entry, which carries the most common genes and DNA. The sample table lists hundreds of thousands of distinct CDR3 sequences, around 8% of them with a count of one. The ten largest clonotypes hold around a fifth of the sample. The sequenced sample consisted of PBMCs or a T cell subset sorted from them (not recorded which). These receptor sequences come from a young man who had mild COVID-19 (a few samples of this study predate the infection). The sample titles of this study are shuffled in the database, so cell type and time point are left out; the donor was told from shared clones.

The chain carries TRBV7-2 and TRBJ1-2, with D perhaps TRBD1 (6 bases). V was pared by 1 base and J by 4 bases, with 10 bases between. Germline values: CDR1 SGHTA, CDR2 FQGNSA. This CDR3 comprises 14 residues. CDR3 nucleotide sequence: TGTGCCAGCAGCTTAGATAGACAGGTCTATGGCTACACCTTC. Translated, it gives CASSLDRQVYGYTF.

The chain links TRBV14 to TRBJ1-2, with D possibly matching TRBD1 (6 bases). Trimming stripped 4 bases from V and 6 bases from J, with 12 bases between. The CDR3 extends over 13 amino acids. Germline lookup yields CDR1 SGHDN and CDR2 FVKESK. CDR3 DNA sequence: TGTGCCAGCAGCCTCCTCACAGGGAATGGCTACACCTTC. This gives the protein CASSLLTGNGYTF.

The DNA for the CDR3 is TGTGCCAGCAATGGACAGGGGTGGGCAGATACGCAGTATTTT. Translating gives CASNGQGWADTQYF. V gene TRBV6-1 combines with J gene TRBJ2-3; the match to TRBD1 covers 9 bases. CDR1 MNHNS and CDR2 SASEGT come from the germline V gene. The CDR3 covers 14 residues. With 7 bases clipped from V and 4 bases from J, the junction kept 6 bases outside the gene matches.

The chain combines TRBV5-1 with TRBJ1-1, with a tentative D call TRBD1 (5 bases). Germline V CDR1 and CDR2: SGHRS, YFSETQ. The CDR3 totals 13 residues. V dropped 6 bases and J dropped 1 base, with 10 bases sitting between them. The CDR3 loop reads CASTRDRNTEAFF. In nucleotides, the CDR3 is TGCGCCAGCACCCGTGACAGGAACACTGAAGCTTTCTTT.

This clonotype was recorded a few times. V usage is TRBV5-5 and J usage is TRBJ1-5; 8 positions match TRBD1. The CDR3 is made up of 14 amino acids. CDR1 and CDR2 from the germline V gene are SGHKS and YYEKEE (reference sequence). V lost 4 bases and J lost 6; bases outside the gene matches: 6. The CDR3 sequence: CASSRQGLSQPQHF. CDR3 nucleotides: TGTGCCAGCAGCCGACAGGGGCTATCTCAGCCCCAGCATTTT.

This chain joins TRBV9 and TRBJ1-4; D remains ambiguous. CDR1 is SGDLS, CDR2 YYNGEE, per germline. The CDR3 is made up of 14 amino acids. The V end was cut by 4 bases, the J end by 8 bases, with 15 bases between. The CDR3 sequence is CASSYGSGGEKLFF. DNA of the CDR3: TGTGCCAGCAGCTATGGGTCCGGCGGCGAAAAACTGTTTTTT.

This chain connects TRBV20-1 to TRBJ2-7; tentatively, D is TRBD2 (5 bases). This CDR3 has 13 amino acids. V shed 5 bases and J shed 3 bases, with 14 bases lying between them. Germline V gene lookup returns CDR1 DFQATT and CDR2 SNEGSKA (reference sequence). CDR3 DNA: TGCAGTGCTGGTCCAGGAGGCAACTACGAGCAGTACGTC. This translates into CSAGPGGNYEQYV.

This chain uses TRBV20-1 with TRBJ2-5; D is undetermined. CDR1 and CDR2 from the germline V gene are DFQATT and SNEGSKA (reference sequence). This CDR3 region has 13 residues. V was clipped by 0 bases and J by 1 base, with 6 bases between them. This CDR3 is CSAREASQETQYF. Here the CDR3 DNA reads TGCAGTGCTAGAGAGGCCAGCCAAGAGACCCAGTACTTC.

The CDR3 sequence is CATSDRFTGGDVYGYTF. CDR3 sequence (DNA): TGTGCCACCAGTGATCGATTCACAGGGGGCGACGTCTATGGCTACACCTTC. The chain joins TRBV24-1 to TRBJ1-2; 9 nucleotides align to TRBD1. From germline, CDR1 is KGHDR and CDR2 SFDVKD. This CDR3 has 17 residues. The V segment lost 3 bases and the J segment 4 bases; nucleotides outside the gene matches: 11.

The chain employs TRBV5-1 and TRBJ2-2, with D perhaps being TRBD1 or TRBD2 (5 bases each). V was shortened by 2 bases and J by 0 bases, with 14 bases between the two germline ends. The CDR3 sequence is 17 residues long. The germline V gene has CDR1 SGHRS and CDR2 YFSETQ. CDR3 coding DNA: TGCGCCAGCAGCTTAAAGGGGACCAACGCGAACACCGGGGAGCTGTTTTTT. This sequence encodes CASSLKGTNANTGELFF.

The genes are TRBV20-1 and TRBJ2-3; TRBD2 is a possible D gene (6 bases). Trimming removed 6 bases from V and 4 bases from J, with 23 bases in between. Germline V gives CDR1 DFQATT, CDR2 SNEGSKA (reference sequence). This CDR3 has 16 amino acids. CDR3 nucleotide sequence: TGCAGTGCCATCCTCCGGGACTCCGGAGGGGCAGATACGCAGTATTTT. This gives the protein CSAILRDSGGADTQYF.

This clonotype has a handful of counts. This chain connects TRBV25-1 to TRBJ2-7; 9 bases map to TRBD1. Germline loops: CDR1 MGHDK, CDR2 SYGVNS. The length of the CDR3 is 19 residues. With 0 bases clipped from V and 3 bases from J, the junction kept 15 bases outside the gene matches. The CDR3 spells CASSEYLDRGPLSGYEQYF. The CDR3 DNA is TGTGCCAGCAGTGAATACCTGGACAGGGGCCCCCTCAGTGGCTACGAGCAGTACTTC.

This clonotype has ten or more counts. CDR3 DNA: TGCAGTGCTAGATGGGGAGGGCCAACTGAAGCTTTCTTT. Translation: CSARWGGPTEAFF. This chain joins TRBV20-1 and TRBJ1-1, with unresolved D. V was trimmed by 2 bases and J by 5 bases, leaving 12 bases between them. CDR3 length: 13 residues. Germline CDR1 is DFQATT and CDR2 is SNEGSKA (reference sequence).

This clonotype has at least ten counts. The V and J genes are TRBV5-1 and TRBJ1-1, with no clear D. Germline-derived CDR1 and CDR2 are SGHRS and YFSETQ. The CDR3 runs to 14 residues. Trimming removed 7 bases at V and 4 bases at J, with 17 bases between. This CDR3 is CASDLISPSTEAFF. CDR3 coding DNA: TGCGCCAGCGATCTCATAAGTCCCAGCACTGAAGCTTTCTTT.